This T cell receptor (beta chain) was identified in a study of blood T cells in healthy people across ages. Together with a sample-barcoded 5' primer, a J-beta primer mix was included in a second PCR lasting about 6 to 11 cycles. TCRdb reprocessed the 5' RACE reads via MiXCR and lists one record per CDR3 protein. The table includes hundreds of thousands of distinct CDR3 sequences, approximately 30% detected once. The CDR3 runs to 13 residues. Germline values: CDR1 SEHNR, CDR2 FQNEAQ (reference sequence). V was pared by 2 bases and J by 6 bases, with 10 bases between. The rearrangement uses TRBV7-9 and TRBJ1-2; the D gene is possibly TRBD1 (5 bases). Sequenced input: blood. The sequence came from a woman of 80 years or more in good health. The CDR3 sequence: CASSLTRVDGYTF. The DNA of the CDR3 is TGTGCCAGCAGCTTAACCAGGGTGGATGGCTACACCTTC.